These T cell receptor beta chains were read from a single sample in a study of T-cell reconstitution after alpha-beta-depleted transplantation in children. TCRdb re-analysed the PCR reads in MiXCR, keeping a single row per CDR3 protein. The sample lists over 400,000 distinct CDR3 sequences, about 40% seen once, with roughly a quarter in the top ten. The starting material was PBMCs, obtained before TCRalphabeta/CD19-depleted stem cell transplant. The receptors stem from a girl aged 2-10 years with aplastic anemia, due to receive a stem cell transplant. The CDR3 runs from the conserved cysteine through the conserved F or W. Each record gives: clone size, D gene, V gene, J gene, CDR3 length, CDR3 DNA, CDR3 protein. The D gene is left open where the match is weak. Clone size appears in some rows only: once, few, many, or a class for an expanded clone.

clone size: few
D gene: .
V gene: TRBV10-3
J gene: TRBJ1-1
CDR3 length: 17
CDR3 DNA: TGTGCCATCAGTGAGTCAGCAGGTCTACCTATGAACACTGAAGCTTTCTTT
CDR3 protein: CAISESAGLPMNTEAFF

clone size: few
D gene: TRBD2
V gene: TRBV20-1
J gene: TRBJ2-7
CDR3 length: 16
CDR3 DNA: TGCAGTGCTAGAGCCCAACTCCGGGACCCAGCGGGAGAGCAGTACTTC
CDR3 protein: CSARAQLRDPAGEQYF

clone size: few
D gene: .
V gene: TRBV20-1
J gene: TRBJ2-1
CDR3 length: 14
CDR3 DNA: TGCAGTGTTAACAGGGGAGGCGGTTACAATGAGCAGTTCTTC
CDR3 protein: CSVNRGGGYNEQFF

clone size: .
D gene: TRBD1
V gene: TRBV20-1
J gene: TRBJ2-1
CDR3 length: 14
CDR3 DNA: TGCAGTGCTGAGGGACAGGGTATAATCAATGAGCAGTTCTTC
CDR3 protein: CSAEGQGIINEQFF

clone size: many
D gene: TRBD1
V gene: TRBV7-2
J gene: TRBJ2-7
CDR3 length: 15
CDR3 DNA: TGTGCCAGCACCCTCGGGACAGCGCTCTCCTACGAGCAGTACTTC
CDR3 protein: CASTLGTALSYEQYF

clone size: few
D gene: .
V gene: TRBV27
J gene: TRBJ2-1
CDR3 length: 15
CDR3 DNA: TGTGCCAGCAGTTTTTCCCGGGGGACCTACAATGAGCAGTTCTTC
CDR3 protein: CASSFSRGTYNEQFF

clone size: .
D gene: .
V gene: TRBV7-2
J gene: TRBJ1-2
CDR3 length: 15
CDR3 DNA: TGTGCCAGCAGCTTAGTTTCTGACGGAAACTATGGCTACCCCTTC
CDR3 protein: CASSLVSDGNYGYPF

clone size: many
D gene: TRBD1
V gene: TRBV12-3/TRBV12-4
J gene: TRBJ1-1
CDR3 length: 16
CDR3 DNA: TGTGCCAGCAGTCAATACAGGGGGCCTCGGCATACTGAAGCTTTCTTT
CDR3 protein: CASSQYRGPRHTEAFF

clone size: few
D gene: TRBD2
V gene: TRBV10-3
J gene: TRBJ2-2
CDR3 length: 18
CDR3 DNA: TGTGCCATCAGTGAGTCGTTCCGACTAGCCGCCAACACCGGGGAGCTGTTTTTT
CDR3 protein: CAISESFRLAANTGELFF

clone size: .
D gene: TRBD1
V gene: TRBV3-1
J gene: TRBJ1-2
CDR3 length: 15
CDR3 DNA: TGTGCCAGCAGCACCCGACAGGGAGCTAACTATGGCTACACCTTC
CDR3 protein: CASSTRQGANYGYTF

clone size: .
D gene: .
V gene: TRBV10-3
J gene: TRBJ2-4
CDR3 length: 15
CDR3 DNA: TGTGCCATCAGTGAAAGATCAGGGGGAGGAAACATTCAGTACTTC
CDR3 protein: CAISERSGGGNIQYF

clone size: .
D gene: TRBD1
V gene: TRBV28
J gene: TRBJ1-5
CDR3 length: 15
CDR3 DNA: TGTGCCAGCAGGTCCGGGGGGGACAGGTTCGCACCCCAGCATTTT
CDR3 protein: CASRSGGDRFAPQHF

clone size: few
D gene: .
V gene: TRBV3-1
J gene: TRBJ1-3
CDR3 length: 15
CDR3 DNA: TGTGCCAGCAGCCAAGATGGGGCCTCTGGAAACACCATATATTTT
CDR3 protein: CASSQDGASGNTIYF

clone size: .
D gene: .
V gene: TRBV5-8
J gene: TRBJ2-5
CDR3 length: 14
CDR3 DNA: TGTGCCAGCAGCTTGGGTTCGGACCAAGAGACCCAGTACTTC
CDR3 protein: CASSLGSDQETQYF

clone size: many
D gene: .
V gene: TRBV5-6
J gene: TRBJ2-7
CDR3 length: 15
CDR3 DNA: TGTGCCAGCAGCTTGGAGGTGGGGGTAGACTACGAGCAGTACTTC
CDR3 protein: CASSLEVGVDYEQYF

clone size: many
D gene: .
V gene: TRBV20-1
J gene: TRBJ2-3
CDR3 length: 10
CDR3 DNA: TGCAGTGCTTATGCAGATACGCAGTATTTT
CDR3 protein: CSAYADTQYF

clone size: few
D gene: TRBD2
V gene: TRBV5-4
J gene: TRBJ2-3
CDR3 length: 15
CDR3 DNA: TGTGCCAGCAGCTTGCGAGCGGGAGGCACAGATACGCAGTATTTT
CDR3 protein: CASSLRAGGTDTQYF

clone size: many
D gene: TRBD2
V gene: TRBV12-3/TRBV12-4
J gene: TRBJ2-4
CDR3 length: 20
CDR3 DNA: TGTGCCAGCAGGGTGGGGGGGGCATCTAGCGGGAGTTCGACCAAAAACATTCAGTACTTC
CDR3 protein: CASRVGGASSGSSTKNIQYF

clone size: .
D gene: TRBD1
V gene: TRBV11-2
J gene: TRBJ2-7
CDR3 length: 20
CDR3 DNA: TGTGCCAGCAGTCCAACCGGGACAGGGGGTCGTCGGATTCTTTCCTACGAGCAGTACTTC
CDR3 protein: CASSPTGTGGRRILSYEQYF

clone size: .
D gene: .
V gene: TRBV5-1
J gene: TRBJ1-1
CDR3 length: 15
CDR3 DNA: TGCGCCAGCAGCTCATCGGGGTCTGGGAACACTGAAGCTTTCTTT
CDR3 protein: CASSSSGSGNTEAFF

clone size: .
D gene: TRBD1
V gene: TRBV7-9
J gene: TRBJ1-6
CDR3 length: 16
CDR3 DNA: TGTGCCAGCAGCTCAGACAGGGGGCGGTTGAATTCACCCCTCCACTTT
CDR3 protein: CASSSDRGRLNSPLHF

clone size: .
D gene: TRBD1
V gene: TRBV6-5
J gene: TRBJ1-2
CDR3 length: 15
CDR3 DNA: TGTGCCAGCAGTTACCCGGGACAGGGGTTCTATGGCTACACCTTC
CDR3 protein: CASSYPGQGFYGYTF

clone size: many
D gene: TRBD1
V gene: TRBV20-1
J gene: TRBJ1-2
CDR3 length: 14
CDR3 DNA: TGCAGTGCTAGAGAGGACAGGGACTTCTATGGCTACACCTTC
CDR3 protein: CSAREDRDFYGYTF

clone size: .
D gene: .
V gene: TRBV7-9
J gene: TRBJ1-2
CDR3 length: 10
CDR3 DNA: TGTGCCAGCAGCTCCGAGGGCTACACCTTC
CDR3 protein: CASSSEGYTF

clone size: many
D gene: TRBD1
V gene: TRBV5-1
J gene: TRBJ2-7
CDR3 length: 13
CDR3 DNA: TGCGCCAGCAGCGGGGGGACAGGCTACGAGCAGTACTTC
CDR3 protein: CASSGGTGYEQYF

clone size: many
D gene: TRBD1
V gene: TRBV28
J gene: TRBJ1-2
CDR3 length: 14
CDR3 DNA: TGTGCCAGCAGTTTTGGGACAGGGGACTATGGCTACACCTTC
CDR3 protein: CASSFGTGDYGYTF

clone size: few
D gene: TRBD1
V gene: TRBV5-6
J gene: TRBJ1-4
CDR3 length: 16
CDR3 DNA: TGTGCCAGCAGCTGGACAGGGACTACAACTAATGAAAAACTGTTTTTT
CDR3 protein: CASSWTGTTTNEKLFF

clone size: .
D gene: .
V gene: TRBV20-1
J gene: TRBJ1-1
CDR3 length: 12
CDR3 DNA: TGCAGTGCTCCGGGGAGGAACACTGAAGCTTTCTTT
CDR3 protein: CSAPGRNTEAFF

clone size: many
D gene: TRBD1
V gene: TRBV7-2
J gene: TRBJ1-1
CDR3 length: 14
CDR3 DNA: TGTGCCAGCAGCTTAAGACAGGGGTCCACTGAAGCTTTCTTT
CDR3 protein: CASSLRQGSTEAFF

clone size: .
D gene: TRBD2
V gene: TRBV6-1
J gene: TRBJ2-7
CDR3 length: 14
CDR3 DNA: TGTGCCAGCACCCTGACTAGCGGGTCGGGGGAGCAGTACTTC
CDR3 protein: CASTLTSGSGEQYF

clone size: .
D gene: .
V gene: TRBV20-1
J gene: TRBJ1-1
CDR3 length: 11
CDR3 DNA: TGCAGTGCGCCGTCACACACTGAAGCTTTCTTT
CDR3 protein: CSAPSHTEAFF

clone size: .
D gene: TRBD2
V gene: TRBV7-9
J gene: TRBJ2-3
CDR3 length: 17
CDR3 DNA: TGTGCCAGCAGCTTAACTAGCGGGAGGATTAGCACAGATACGCAGTATTTT
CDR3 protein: CASSLTSGRISTDTQYF

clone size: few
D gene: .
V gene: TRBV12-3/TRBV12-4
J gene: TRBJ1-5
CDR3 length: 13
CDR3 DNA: TGTGCCAGCAGTAAGGGATACGCGACAGGCCAGCATTTT
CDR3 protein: CASSKGYATGQHF

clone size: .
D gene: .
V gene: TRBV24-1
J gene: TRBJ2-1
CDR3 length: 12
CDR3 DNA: TGTGCCACCAGTGATTTGTTCAATGAGCAGTTCTTC
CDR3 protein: CATSDLFNEQFF

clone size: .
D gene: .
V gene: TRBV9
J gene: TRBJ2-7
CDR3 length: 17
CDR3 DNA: TGTGCCAGCAGCCCAGAAATGGCGGGGAGTTGGGGCTACGAGCAGTACTTC
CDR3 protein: CASSPEMAGSWGYEQYF

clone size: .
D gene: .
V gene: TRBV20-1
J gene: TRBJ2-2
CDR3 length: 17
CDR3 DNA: TGCTGTGCTAGGGACCTGGAGGGGGACCTGGTCACCGGGGAGCTGTTTTTT
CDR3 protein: CCARDLEGDLVTGELFF

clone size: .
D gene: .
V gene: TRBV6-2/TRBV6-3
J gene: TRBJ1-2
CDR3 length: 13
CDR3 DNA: TGTGCCAGCAGTTTGGACGGATACTATGGCTACACCTTC
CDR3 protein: CASSLDGYYGYTF

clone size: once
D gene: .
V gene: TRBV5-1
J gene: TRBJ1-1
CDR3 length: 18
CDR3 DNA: TGCGCCAGCAGCTTGGATTGGGGGGGCGCCTCCATGAACACTGAAGCTTTCTTT
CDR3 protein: CASSLDWGGASMNTEAFF

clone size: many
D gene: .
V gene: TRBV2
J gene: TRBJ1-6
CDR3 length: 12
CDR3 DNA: TGTGCCAGCAAGGGGAATAAGGCGACCCTCCACTTT
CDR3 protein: CASKGNKATLHF

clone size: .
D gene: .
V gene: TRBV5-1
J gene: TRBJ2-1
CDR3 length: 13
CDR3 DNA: TGCGCCAGCAGCCATCGGGCCTACAATGAGCAGTTCTTC
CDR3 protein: CASSHRAYNEQFF

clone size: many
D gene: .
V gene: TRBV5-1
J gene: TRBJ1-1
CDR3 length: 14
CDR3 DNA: TGCGCCAGCAGCTTGGTGTTAGGGGAAACTGAAGCTTTCTTT
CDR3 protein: CASSLVLGETEAFF

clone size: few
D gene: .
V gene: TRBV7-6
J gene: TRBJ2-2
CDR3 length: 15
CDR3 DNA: TGTGCCAGCAGCTCCGGGACTGGCGCCACCGGGGAGCTGTTTTTT
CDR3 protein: CASSSGTGATGELFF

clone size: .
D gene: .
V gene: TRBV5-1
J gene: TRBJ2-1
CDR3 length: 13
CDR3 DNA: TGCGCCAGCAGCTTTGTACTAGCCTATGAGCAGTTCTTC
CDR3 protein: CASSFVLAYEQFF

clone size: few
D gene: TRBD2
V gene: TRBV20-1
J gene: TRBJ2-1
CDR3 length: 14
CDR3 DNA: TGCAGTGCCGAGGGACTAGCGCTCTACAATGAGCAGTTCTTC
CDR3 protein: CSAEGLALYNEQFF

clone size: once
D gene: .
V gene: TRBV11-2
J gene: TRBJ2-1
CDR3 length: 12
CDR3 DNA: TGTGCCAGCCGGGGCCTTGGGAATGAGCAGTTCTTC
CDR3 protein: CASRGLGNEQFF